This TCR beta chain was found in a study of blood T cell repertoires in COVID-19. Background on the study: T cells, B-cell-depleted T cells, or PBMCs provided the cDNA or gDNA that served as material.

Authors' analysis steps: Counts of nucleated cells, estimated from reference gene primer amplification, were obtained. Sequencing used immunoSEQ multiplex PCR; TCRdb keeps in-frame clones, though not all of them. D and trimming come from the DNA, and the V and J calls and clone size come from that table. Here the sample spans 200,000 to 250,000 clones, almost 90% being singletons. Germline V gene sequence: CDR1 MNHEY, CDR2 SVGEGT. V was cut by 6 bases and J by 5 bases, with 6 bases left in between. This CDR3 spans 11 amino acids. The sequenced sample was peripheral blood. The TCR originated in a young man with active or convalescent COVID-19. This chain links TRBV6-2 or TRBV6-3 with TRBJ2-3; D gene unclear. The CDR3 loop is CASSSRDTQYF. CDR3 DNA sequence: TGTGCCAGCAGCTCCCGAGATACGCAGTATTTT.